This TCR beta chain is from a study of blood T cell repertoires in COVID-19 (dated by TCRdb to 2020 to 2022). Broadly, across the study: Samples covering the acute and convalescent phases of COVID-19 were provided by collaborators in the United States, Italy and Spain. The material from the prospective study consisted of cDNA or gDNA derived from T cells, B-cell-depleted T cells, or PBMCs. Deeply sampled blood TCRbeta repertoires from subjects exposed to, actively infected with, or recovered from COVID-19 were included in the dataset. The repertoires were released in a freely available public database meant as a resource for research on the immune response to SARS-CoV-2. The samples were drawn from the first 160 participants of the ongoing ImmuneRACE study and from over 950 subjects provided by 6 global collaborators. A de-identified subject ID, COVID-19 status, age in years and sex were almost always included in the sample metadata. Where available, HLA class I and class II types were taken from metadata supplied by the sample provider and were not determined by assay-based typing.

Trimming removed 1 base from V and 3 bases from J, leaving 11 bases between the germline ends. The CDR3 measures 15 amino acids from cysteine to phenylalanine. Of all the DNA, just the CDR3 is kept, 45 bases in frame from base 1. Looking up the germline V gene yields CDR1 SGHDT and CDR2 YYEEEE. TCRbeta CDR3 regions were amplified from genomic DNA using the immunoSEQ Assay, a bias-controlled multiplex PCR. As for the original processing: The number of nucleated cells in each sample was estimated by amplification of reference gene primers within the assay. Sequence reads were collapsed and filtered to measure the absolute abundance of every unique TCRbeta CDR3 rearrangement. For each sample, productive Simpson clonality was calculated by taking the square root of Simpson's diversity index across productive rearrangements. TCRdb's version of the immuneACCESS table is confined to in-frame rearrangements and falls short of the full clone set. An unresolved V gene accounts for under half of the shortfall where checked; the remainder is of unknown origin. V, J and clone size reflect that table, while D and trimming were determined from the DNA. This sample lists about 69,000 clones; almost 90% were detected once. Jointly, the top ten make up more than 4.5% of the sample.

General conclusions and limits of the study: How much clinical and demographic metadata was included differed by source and by participant, and the metadata was provided uncurated.

This clone was recorded a few times. Its antigen remains undetermined. No qualities accompany the bases; no much larger clone lies one base away. Collaborating institutions collected whole blood in K2EDTA tubes following their own protocols. For TCRbeta analysis, collaborator samples were shipped as frozen whole blood, as isolated PBMCs, or as DNA extracted from either sample type. Sequenced sample: peripheral blood. Here the chain combines TRBV5-6 and TRBJ2-4; TRBD2 could be the D gene, as 6 bases match. The receptor's source is a man aged 50-59 years with acute or convalescent COVID-19. The CDR3 loop reads CASSLISGDKNIQYF. The nucleotides read TGTGCCAGCAGCTTGATTTCGGGGGACAAAAACATTCAGTACTTC.